The clone carrying this TCR beta chain is labeled as large. This entry is derived from a study of T cells in localized non-small cell lung cancer. Per the germline V gene, CDR1 is SGHAT and CDR2 is FQNNGV. The CDR3 has 13 residues. The V gene end was trimmed by 3 bases and the J gene end by 2 bases; junction bases not matched to a gene: 0. TCRdb's copy holds only in-frame clones and misses some; the assay was immunoSEQ multiplex PCR. This table has some 20,000 clones, about 89% appearing once. This sample comprised PBMCs, obtained before any cancer treatment. The origin of this receptor is a man aged 40 to 70 with stage II squamous cell lung carcinoma. The rearrangement uses TRBV11-2 and TRBJ1-2, with 7 nucleotides matching TRBD1. The DNA for the CDR3 is TGTGCCAGCAGCTTGGACAGGAACTATGGCTACACCTTC. Amino acids: CASSLDRNYGYTF.